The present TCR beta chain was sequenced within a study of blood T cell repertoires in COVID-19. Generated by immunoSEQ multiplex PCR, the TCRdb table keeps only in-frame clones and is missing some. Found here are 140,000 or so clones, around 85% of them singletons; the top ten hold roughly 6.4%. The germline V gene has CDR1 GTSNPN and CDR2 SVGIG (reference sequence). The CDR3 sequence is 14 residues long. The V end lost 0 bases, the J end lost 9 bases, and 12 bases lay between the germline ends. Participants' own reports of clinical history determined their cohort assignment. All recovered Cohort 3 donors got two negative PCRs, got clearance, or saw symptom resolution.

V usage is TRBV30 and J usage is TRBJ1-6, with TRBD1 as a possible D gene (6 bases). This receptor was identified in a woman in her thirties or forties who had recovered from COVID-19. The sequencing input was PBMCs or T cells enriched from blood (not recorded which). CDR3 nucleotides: TGTGCCTGGAGTGTTTTGCAGGGGCTTTCACCCCTCCACTTT. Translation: CAWSVLQGLSPLHF.